This TCR beta chain came from a study of cytomegalovirus exposure and HLA in healthy donors. Background on the study: Unique TCRs numbering some 77 million, obtained from HLA-typed donors, made up an early data release. Of all 400 or so donors who were genotyped, 75% to 90% belonged to the Caucasian-associated ancestry cluster. Study results and limitations: Highly shared sequence variants in one cluster were likely a sequencing artifact. Among CMV-associated TCR beta chains, most appeared HLA-restricted in a later analysis.

Concerning this clone: Antigen unknown.

The primer mix had 60 Vbeta and 13 Jbeta primers. Profiling relied on immunoSEQ multiplex PCR, and the TCRdb table lists in-frame clones only, not all of them. The table lists approximately 85,000 clones, 55% to 85% of them singletons. The germline CDR1 and CDR2 sequences are LGHNA and YSLEER. V was shortened by 4 bases and J by 7 bases, with 11 bases between the two germline ends. There are 14 residues in the CDR3. The sequence came from a woman in her forties in good health and CMV-seropositive. This chain joins TRBV4-3 and TRBJ1-6; the D is unclear. Sequences were obtained from PBMCs. CDR3 bases: TGCGCCAGCAGCCTCGGGGAGCCGAATTCACCCCTCCACTTT. This sequence encodes CASSLGEPNSPLHF.